This T cell receptor (beta chain) was identified during a study of regulatory T cells in long-lasting Graves disease. Study overall: Newly diagnosed Graves' patients had under 3 months of antithyroid drugs.

Specified time point: newly diagnosed GD, antithyroid drugs for less than 3 months. The authors made the TCR library using RNA they extracted from PBMCs. The authors built TCR beta libraries using iRepertoire HTBI primers and Arm-PCR of CDR3 regions. Each CDR3 protein is one row after TCRdb ran MiXCR on the multiplex PCR reads. The profile shows 350,000 to 550,000 distinct CDR3 sequences, approximately 14% of them singletons. Concerning this clonotype itself: Its antigen is still unknown.

Study-wide results and limits: Accuracy could have been hurt by small sample size.

A further study also used this sample, focusing on T cells in Graves' hyperthyroidism and ophthalmopathy. That publication notes: HTBI primers were employed in a first-round RT-PCR of the TCR CDR3.

This sequence was found in a woman between 50 and 59 years old with Graves disease. The sample was peripheral blood mononuclear cells (PBMCs), taken at new diagnosis, from a patient treated with antithyroid drugs.

The DNA of the CDR3 is TGTGCCAGCAGTTACTCTTATGCAGACAATGAGCAGTTCTTC. Protein: CASSYSYADNEQFF. This chain links TRBV6-5 with TRBJ2-1; unclear D gene. Trimming left V 0 bases short and J 5 bases short, with 8 bases between. Germline-derived CDR1 and CDR2 are MNHEY and SVGAGI. The CDR3 has 14 residues.